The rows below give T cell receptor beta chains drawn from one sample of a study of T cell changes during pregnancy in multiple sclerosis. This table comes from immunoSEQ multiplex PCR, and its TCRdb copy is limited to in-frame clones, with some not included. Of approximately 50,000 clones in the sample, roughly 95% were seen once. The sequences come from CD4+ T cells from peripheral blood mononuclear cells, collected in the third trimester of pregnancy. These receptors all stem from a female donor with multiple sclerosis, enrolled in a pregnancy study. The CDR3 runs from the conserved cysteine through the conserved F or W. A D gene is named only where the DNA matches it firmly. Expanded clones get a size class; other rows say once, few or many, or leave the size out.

CDR3aa: CASSQMDRENYGYTF
CDR3nt: TGCGCCAGCAGCCAGATGGACAGGGAAAACTATGGCTACACCTTC
v_gene: TRBV4-3
d_gene: TRBD1
abundance: once
j_gene: TRBJ1-2

CDR3aa: CASSTTRNPGELFF
CDR3nt: TGTGCCAGCAGTACTACTCGGAATCCCGGGGAGCTGTTTTTT
v_gene: TRBV6-5
d_gene: .
abundance: .
j_gene: TRBJ2-2

CDR3aa: CASSQARGQLNEKLFF
CDR3nt: TGCGCCAGCAGCCAAGCCCGGGGACAGCTTAATGAAAAACTGTTTTTT
v_gene: TRBV4-1
d_gene: TRBD1
abundance: .
j_gene: TRBJ1-4

CDR3aa: CASSYVTGELFF
CDR3nt: TGTGCCAGCAGTTACGTAACCGGGGAGCTGTTTTTT
v_gene: TRBV6-5
d_gene: .
abundance: .
j_gene: TRBJ2-2

CDR3aa: CATSFGTGYYNEQFF
CDR3nt: TGTGCCACCAGCTTTGGGACAGGGTACTACAATGAGCAGTTCTTC
v_gene: TRBV15
d_gene: TRBD1
abundance: .
j_gene: TRBJ2-1

CDR3aa: CAWTPGAGGKETQYF
CDR3nt: TGTGCCTGGACCCCCGGGGCGGGGGGGAAAGAGACCCAGTACTTC
v_gene: TRBV30
d_gene: TRBD2
abundance: .
j_gene: TRBJ2-5

CDR3aa: CASSLDSTETQYF
CDR3nt: TGCGCCAGCAGTCTTGACAGCACTGAGACCCAGTACTTC
v_gene: TRBV23-1
d_gene: .
abundance: once
j_gene: TRBJ2-5

CDR3aa: CASSLALRGNLKQNSPLHF
CDR3nt: TGTGCCAGCAGCTTAGCGTTGCGGGGGAACCTTAAACAGAATTCACCCCTCCACTTT
v_gene: TRBV7-6
d_gene: .
abundance: .
j_gene: TRBJ1-6

CDR3aa: CASSHRTGTSGNTIYF
CDR3nt: TGTGCCAGCAGCCACCGGACAGGAACATCTGGAAACACCATATATTTT
v_gene: TRBV7-2
d_gene: TRBD1
abundance: .
j_gene: TRBJ1-3

CDR3aa: CASSPTGGNSPLHF
CDR3nt: TGTGCCAGCAGCCCCACAGGGGGGAATTCACCCCTCCACTTT
v_gene: TRBV11-3
d_gene: TRBD1
abundance: .
j_gene: TRBJ1-6

CDR3aa: CSALAGQETQYF
CDR3nt: TGCAGCGCATTAGCGGGGCAAGAGACCCAGTACTTC
v_gene: TRBV29-1
d_gene: TRBD2
abundance: .
j_gene: TRBJ2-5